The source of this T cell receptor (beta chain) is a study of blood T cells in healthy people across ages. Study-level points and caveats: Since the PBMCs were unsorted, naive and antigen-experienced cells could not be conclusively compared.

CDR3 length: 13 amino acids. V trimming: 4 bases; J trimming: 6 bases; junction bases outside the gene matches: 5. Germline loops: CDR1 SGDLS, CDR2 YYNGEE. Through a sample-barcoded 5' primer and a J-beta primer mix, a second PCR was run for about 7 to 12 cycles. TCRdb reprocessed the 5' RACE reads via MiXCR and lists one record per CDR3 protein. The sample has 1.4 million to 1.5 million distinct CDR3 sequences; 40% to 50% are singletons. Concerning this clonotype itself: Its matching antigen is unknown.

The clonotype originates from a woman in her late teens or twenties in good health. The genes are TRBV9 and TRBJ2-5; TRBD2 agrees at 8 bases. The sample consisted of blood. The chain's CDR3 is CASSPGLGKTQYF. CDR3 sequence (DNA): TGTGCCAGCAGCCCGGGACTAGGGAAGACCCAGTACTTC.